This TCR beta chain is from a study of blood T cell repertoires in COVID-19. Study context: Samples of COVID-19 (acute and convalescent) were obtained from the United States, Italy and Spain. PBMCs, B-cell-depleted T cells, or T cells were the source of the cDNA or gDNA that made up the material.

How the authors handled the data: Reference gene primer amplification gave estimated nucleated cell counts. TCRdb's copy holds only in-frame clones and misses some; the assay was immunoSEQ multiplex PCR. D and trimming were read from the DNA, whereas the V and J calls and clone size are those reported in that table. The table has around 73,000 clones, 82% seen once. This clone was seen at least ten times. Per germline, CDR1 LNHDA and CDR2 SQIVND (reference sequence). There are 14 residues in the CDR3. V lost 2 bases and J lost 3, with 10 bases in between. The sequence came from a woman aged 55-69 years with acute or convalescent COVID-19. The J gene is TRBJ2-5, the V gene TRBV19, with D unclear. The sequencing sample was made of peripheral blood. In DNA form, the CDR3 reads TGTGCCAGTAGTATAAAACCGAGAGAAGAGACCCAGTACTTC. This translates into CASSIKPREETQYF.